This T cell receptor (beta chain) was recovered during a study of T cell repertoires in cytomegalovirus infection. Study observations and caveats: The ex vivo response was dominated by HLA-C-restricted CMV-specific TCR beta clonotypes.

TCRdb fed the reads into MiXCR, producing one record per CDR3 protein. The sample holds hundreds of thousands of distinct CDR3 sequences; around 32% are singletons and the top ten take about 18%. Germline CDR1 and CDR2: SGHTA and FQGNSA. CDR3 length: 13 amino acids. Trimming took 9 bases from V and 0 from J, leaving 8 bases between them. This clonotype was picked up many times. Its antigen remains unknown. The receptor's source is a human donor in good health (CMV status not recorded). Some clones in this sample may be carry-over from other donors' samples. The rearrangement links TRBV7-2 to TRBJ1-4; D uncertain. Source: cultured PBMCs, taken from culture after CMV antigen stimulation. CDR3 coding DNA: TGTGCCAGTAGGGTAACAACTAATGAAAAACTGTTTTTT. The encoded protein is CASRVTTNEKLFF.